This entry concerns a single T cell receptor (beta chain). No antigen is known for it. This specimen comes from a study of cytotoxic CD8 clonotypes in ibrutinib-treated CLL. General study results and limits: Baseline levels of clonality went above those of age-matched healthy donors and moved with circulating CD8+ T-cell counts. Public clonotypes, rarely seen, contracted or held steady on treatment. Sampling times differed between sustained-remission and progressing patients.

V was cut by 0 bases and J by 6 bases, with 13 bases left in between. The V gene's germline CDR1 is SGDLS and CDR2 YYNGEE. The CDR3 has 14 amino acids. The assay was immunoSEQ multiplex PCR, and TCRdb's table has in-frame clones only and misses some. The sample lists 70,000 to 80,000 clones; around four fifths were seen once. The rearrangement joins TRBV9 to TRBJ2-7; possible D gene TRBD2, 6 bases. Sequencing used PBMCs, obtained after 24 months of ibrutinib treatment. The clonotype was recovered from a human donor with chronic lymphocytic leukemia. The CDR3 reads CASSVASELREQYF. Written as DNA, the CDR3 is TGTGCCAGCAGCGTAGCTAGCGAATTACGCGAGCAGTACTTC.